These 26 T cell receptor beta chains were sequenced from one sample in a study of long-term antiretroviral therapy in people with HIV. Run at survey level, the immunoSEQ assay was version v3.0. Produced via immunoSEQ multiplex PCR; TCRdb's table is partial and in-frame only. The sample has about 37,000 clones, less than 90% seen once. Source: unsorted PBMCs, taken 1 year after starting antiretroviral therapy. The source is a man between 18 and 35 years old with HIV.

The gene calls are TRBV15 and TRBJ2-2; maybe TRBD2 (5 bases). The CDR3 runs to 20 residues. Trimming cost V 3 bases and J 2 bases, with 25 bases left between them. Germline values: CDR1 LNHNV, CDR2 YYDKDF (reference sequence). This chain's CDR3 is CATSRGIYSIGGPNTGELFF. As DNA, the CDR3 is TGTGCCACCAGCAGGGGAATTTACTCAATAGGAGGCCCCAACACCGGGGAGCTGTTTTTT.

V and J are TRBV25-1 and TRBJ1-1, with 8 bases identical to TRBD1. Germline V CDR1 and CDR2: MGHDK, SYGVNS. The CDR3 sequence is 15 residues long. With 4 bases clipped from V and 0 bases from J, the junction kept 4 bases outside the gene matches. The CDR3: CASSVGQGMNTEAFF. CDR3 nucleotide sequence: TGTGCCAGCAGTGTCGGACAGGGTATGAACACTGAAGCTTTCTTT.

This chain uses TRBV29-1 with TRBJ1-4; D is undetermined. Germline V gene data show CDR1 as SQVTM and CDR2 as ANQGSEA. V was clipped by 4 bases and J by 8 bases, with 14 bases between them. The CDR3 length is 13 residues. The chain's CDR3 is CSVGVQEGEKLFF. DNA of the CDR3: TGCAGCGTTGGCGTCCAGGAAGGGGAAAAACTGTTTTTT. Full variable domain (rest looked up from reference TRBV29-1 and TRBJ1-4): SAVISQKPSRDICQRGTSLTIQCQVDSQVTMMFWYRQQPGQSLTLIATANQGSEATYESGFVIDKFPISRPNLTFSTLTVSNMSPEDSSIYLCSVGVQEGEKLFFGSGTQLSVL.

The chain links TRBV5-6 to TRBJ2-7, with TRBD1 matching 12 bases. Germline CDR1 reads SGHDT; CDR2 reads YYEEEE. The junction had 3 bases not matched to a gene; V was cut back by 2 bases and J by 6 bases. CDR3 size: 14 residues. CDR3 bases: TGTGCCAGCAGCTTCGGGACAGGGGGCAGCGAGCAGTACTTC. The encoded protein is CASSFGTGGSEQYF.

This clone was picked up one time. The chain uses TRBV28 and TRBJ2-2; D ambiguous. This CDR3 has 14 amino acids. CDR1 is MDHEN, CDR2 SYDVKM, per germline. Between the trimmed V and J ends, which lost 2 bases and 7 bases, there was a span of 11 bases. The CDR3 DNA sequence: TGTGCCAGCAGTTTAATTCCCTCCGACGGGGAGCTGTTTTTT. Amino acids: CASSLIPSDGELFF.

The rearrangement uses TRBV5-1 and TRBJ2-2, with 8 bases that match TRBD2. After removal of 4 bases from V and 3 bases from J, the junction contained 8 bases not matched to a gene. Germline V gives CDR1 SGHRS, CDR2 YFSETQ. The CDR3 consists of 16 residues. In nucleotides, the CDR3 is TGCGCCAGCAGCCCGCCGTCGGGAGGGGACACCGGGGAGCTGTTTTTT. Its translation: CASSPPSGGDTGELFF. The full variable domain, completed using reference TRBV5-1 and TRBJ2-2, is KAGVTQTPRYLIKTRGQQVTLSCSPISGHRSVSWYQQTPGQGLQFLFEYFSETQRNKGNFPGRFSGRQFSNSRSEMNVSTLELGDSALYLCASSPPSGGDTGELFFGEGSRLTVL.

The chain has TRBV18 and TRBJ2-1, with a weak D call TRBD2 (6 bases). Looked up from germline, CDR1 is KGHSH and CDR2 is LQKENI. V shed 3 bases and J shed 5 bases, with 8 bases lying between them. The CDR3 spans 13 residues. The CDR3 here is CASSPGLNNEQFF. The CDR3 DNA follows: TGTGCCAGCTCACCGGGACTGAACAATGAGCAGTTCTTC.

The rearrangement joins TRBV5-4 to TRBJ2-7; tentatively, D is TRBD1 or TRBD2 (6 bases each). Germline lookup yields CDR1 SGHNT and CDR2 YYREEE (reference sequence). The CDR3 covers 15 residues. Trimming removed 3 bases at V and 2 bases at J, with 15 bases between. Here the CDR3 reads CASSWGPGGTYEQYF. Here the CDR3 DNA reads TGTGCCAGCAGCTGGGGGCCTGGGGGGACCTACGAGCAGTACTTC.

This sequence joins TRBV6-5 and TRBJ1-1; weak D call: TRBD1 (5 bases). There are 14 residues in the CDR3. V lost 2 bases and J lost 1, with 8 bases in between. The germline V gene encodes CDR1 MNHEY and CDR2 SVGAGI. CDR3 nucleotides: TGTGCCAGCAGTTACAGGGGAACGAACACTGAAGCTTTCTTT. Its translation is CASSYRGTNTEAFF.

In its sample, this clone is medium-sized. This chain joins TRBV6-5 and TRBJ2-1, with D possibly matching TRBD2 (5 bases). Per germline, CDR1 MNHEY and CDR2 SVGAGI. Trimming removed 8 bases from V and 0 bases from J, with 8 bases in between. This CDR3 is built from 13 residues. The CDR3 loop is CASSGNSYNEQFF. The CDR3, as DNA: TGTGCCAGCTCCGGGAACTCCTACAATGAGCAGTTCTTC.

The V call is TRBV15, the J call TRBJ2-2, with D unresolved. The CDR3 contains 13 residues. The V end was cut by 6 bases, the J end by 3 bases, with 8 bases between. Germline V gives CDR1 LNHNV, CDR2 YYDKDF (reference sequence). The CDR3 loop reads CATSWIYTGELFF. The CDR3 DNA is TGTGCCACCAGTTGGATTTACACCGGGGAGCTGTTTTTT. Filled out from reference TRBV15 and TRBJ2-2, the complete variable domain reads DAMVIQNPRYQVTQFGKPVTLSCSQTLNHNVMYWYQQKSSQAPKLLFHYYDKDFNNEADTPDNFQSRRPNTSFCFLDIRSPGLGDTAMYLCATSWIYTGELFFGEGSRLTVL.

The gene calls are TRBV27 and TRBJ1-1; TRBD1 matches 7 bases. Trimming at V came to 0 bases and at J to 5 bases, leaving 3 bases not matched to a gene. The germline CDR1 and CDR2 sequences are MNHEY and SMNVEV (reference sequence). This CDR3 is 14 amino acids long. CDR3: CASSLSRGRTEAFF. The CDR3 DNA sequence: TGTGCCAGCAGTTTATCAAGGGGGCGAACTGAAGCTTTCTTT.

The rearrangement uses TRBV7-2 and TRBJ2-3, with 9 bases lining up with TRBD2. The ends lost 2 bases at V and 1 base at J; junction bases unmatched: 4. The CDR3 loop spans 16 amino acids. The germline gives CDR1 SGHTA, CDR2 FQGNSA. CDR3 DNA sequence: TGTGCCAGCAGCTTACAGGCTAGCGGGGGCACAGATACGCAGTATTTT. It yields the protein CASSLQASGGTDTQYF.

The DNA for the CDR3 is TGTGCCAGCAGCTTAGGACTAGCGGGGGCTGGGGAGCTGTTTTTT. Its protein product is CASSLGLAGAGELFF. The rearrangement joins TRBV5-4 to TRBJ2-2, with 13 bases lining up with TRBD2. With 2 bases clipped from V and 8 bases from J, the junction kept 3 bases outside the gene matches. CDR1 is SGHNT, CDR2 YYREEE, per germline (reference sequence). The CDR3 extends over 15 amino acids. The full variable domain, rest sourced from reference TRBV5-4 and TRBJ2-2, is ETGVTQSPTHLIKTRGQQVTLRCSSQSGHNTVSWYQQALGQGPQFIFQYYREEENGRGNFPPRFSGLQFPNYSSELNVNALELDDSALYLCASSLGLAGAGELFFGEGSRLTVL.

This chain connects TRBV7-3 to TRBJ2-7, with 11 bases aligning to TRBD2. Per the germline V gene, CDR1 is SGHTA and CDR2 is FQGTGA. The CDR3 covers 15 residues. Losses at the gene ends were 5 bases for V and 4 bases for J; bases not matched to a gene: 7. The CDR3 here is CASSPGLAGPYEQYF. In nucleotides, the CDR3 is TGTGCCAGCAGCCCCGGACTAGCGGGTCCTTACGAGCAGTACTTC.

This chain joins TRBV15 and TRBJ2-7; perhaps TRBD1 as D (6 bases). The germline CDR1 and CDR2 sequences are LNHNV and YYDKDF (reference sequence). The ends were cut back, 0 bases at V and 0 bases at J, with 9 bases in the middle. There are 15 residues in the CDR3. The CDR3 nucleotides read TGTGCCACCAGCAGAGAGAGCAGGGGCTCCTACGAGCAGTACTTC. This sequence encodes CATSRESRGSYEQYF.

The genes are TRBV5-1 and TRBJ1-4; no clear D gene. The CDR3 spans 14 residues. V lost 0 bases, J lost 5 bases, and 8 bases lay in between. Germline CDR1 reads SGHRS; CDR2 reads YFSETQ. The CDR3 reads CASSLARANEKLFF. For the CDR3, the DNA is TGCGCCAGCAGCTTGGCCAGAGCGAATGAAAAACTGTTTTTT.

The chain links TRBV11-2 to TRBJ2-5; D gene unclear. Trimming removed 2 bases at V and 1 base at J, with 8 bases between. Per germline, CDR1 SGHAT and CDR2 FQNNGV. The CDR3 is 14 residues long. Here the CDR3 reads CASSLIGIQETQYF. DNA for the CDR3: TGTGCCAGCAGCTTAATAGGAATCCAAGAGACCCAGTACTTC.

The V gene is TRBV5-1, the J gene TRBJ1-2, with D perhaps TRBD1 (5 bases). The length of the CDR3 is 15 residues. Germline V gene data show CDR1 as SGHRS and CDR2 as YFSETQ. V lost 4 bases, J lost 4 bases, and 17 bases lay in between. CDR3 sequence (DNA): TGCGCCAGCAGCGCCGAACCCGGACAACCCTATGGCTACACCTTC. Translation gives CASSAEPGQPYGYTF.

The J gene is TRBJ2-7, the V gene TRBV15; D unclear. CDR3 length equals 12 residues. Germline CDR1 and CDR2: LNHNV and YYDKDF (reference sequence). V gave up 3 bases and J gave up 2 bases, with 5 bases separating them. The CDR3 here is CATSSGTYEQYF. DNA for the CDR3: TGTGCCACCAGCAGTGGTACCTACGAGCAGTACTTC.

The V call is TRBV6-5, the J call TRBJ1-1; weak D call: TRBD1 (6 bases). Trimming pared 5 bases from V and 7 bases from J, leaving 17 bases between. CDR1 and CDR2 (germline): MNHEY, SVGAGI. This CDR3 is built from 14 residues. CDR3 amino acids: CASSPHLGHLEAFF. In DNA form, the CDR3 reads TGTGCCAGCAGTCCCCACCTGGGACATCTTGAAGCTTTCTTT.

This rearrangement joins TRBV7-6 to TRBJ2-3; 9 bases fit TRBD2. With V trimmed by 2 bases and J by 0 bases, 0 bases remained unmatched. This CDR3 is built from 15 residues. Looked up from germline, CDR1 is SGHVS and CDR2 is FNYEAQ. CDR3 DNA: TGTGCCAGCAGCTTACTAGCGGGGAGCACAGATACGCAGTATTTT. Its protein product is CASSLLAGSTDTQYF.

The chain uses TRBV27 and TRBJ2-7; TRBD1 is a possible D gene (5 bases). Trimming left V 5 bases short and J 2 bases short, with 10 bases between. CDR3 length equals 13 residues. CDR1 is MNHEY, CDR2 SMNVEV, per germline (reference sequence). CDR3 DNA sequence: TGTGCCAGCAGTAGGGGTGAAGCCTACGAGCAGTACTTC. Translating gives CASSRGEAYEQYF.

The genes are TRBV19 and TRBJ2-3; the match to TRBD2 covers 14 bases. CDR1 is LNHDA, CDR2 SQIVND, per germline (reference sequence). Trimming removed 9 bases from V and 0 bases from J; junction bases left unmatched: 11. CDR3 length: 18 amino acids. Written as DNA, the CDR3 is TGTGCCAGCCGACACCCGGGACTAGCGGGGGCTAGCACAGATACGCAGTATTTT. As protein: CASRHPGLAGASTDTQYF.

V usage is TRBV19 and J usage is TRBJ2-3, with D hard to call. Germline CDR1 reads LNHDA; CDR2 reads SQIVND (reference sequence). The CDR3 spans 15 residues. V was trimmed by 1 base and J by 2 bases, leaving 10 bases between them. The CDR3 DNA follows: TGTGCCAGTAGTATAGGGCGGACGGTCACAGATACGCAGTATTTT. Translated: CASSIGRTVTDTQYF.

V gene TRBV7-8 combines with J gene TRBJ1-1; D is unresolved. Germline CDR1 is SGHVS and CDR2 is FQNEAQ. The V and J ends lost 3 bases and 6 bases respectively, with 5 bases between them. CDR3 size: 11 residues. CDR3 nucleotides: TGTGCCAGCAGCTTTGGCGCTGAAGCTTTCTTT. Its translation: CASSFGAEAFF. Complete variable domain (other parts from reference TRBV7-8 and TRBJ1-1): GAGVSQSPRYKVAKRGQDVALRCDPISGHVSLFWYQQALGQGPEFLTYFQNEAQLDKSGLPSDRFFAERPEGSVSTLKIQRTQQEDSAVYLCASSFGAEAFFGQGTRLTVV.